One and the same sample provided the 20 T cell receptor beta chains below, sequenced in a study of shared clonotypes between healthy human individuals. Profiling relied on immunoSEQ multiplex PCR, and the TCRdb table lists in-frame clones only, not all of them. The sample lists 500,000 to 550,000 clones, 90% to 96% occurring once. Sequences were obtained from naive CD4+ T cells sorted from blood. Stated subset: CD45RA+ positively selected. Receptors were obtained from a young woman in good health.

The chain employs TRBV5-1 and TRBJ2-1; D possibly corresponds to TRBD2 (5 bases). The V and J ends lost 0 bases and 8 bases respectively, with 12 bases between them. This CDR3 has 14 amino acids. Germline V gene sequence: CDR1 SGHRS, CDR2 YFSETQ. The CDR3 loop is CASSLGSSIDEQFF. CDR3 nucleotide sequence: TGCGCCAGCAGCTTGGGTTCTAGCATAGATGAGCAGTTCTTC.

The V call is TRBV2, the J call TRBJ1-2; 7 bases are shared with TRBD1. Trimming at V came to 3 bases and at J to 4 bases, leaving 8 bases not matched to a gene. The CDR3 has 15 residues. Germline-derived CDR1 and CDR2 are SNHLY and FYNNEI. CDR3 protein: CASSERAGGLYGYTF. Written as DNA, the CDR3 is TGTGCCAGCAGTGAGCGGGCAGGGGGGCTCTATGGCTACACCTTC. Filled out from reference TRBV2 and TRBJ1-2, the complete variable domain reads EPEVTQTPSHQVTQMGQEVILRCVPISNHLYFYWYRQILGQKVEFLVSFYNNEISEKSEIFDDQFSVERPDGSNFTLKIRSTKLEDSAMYFCASSERAGGLYGYTFGSGTRLTVV.

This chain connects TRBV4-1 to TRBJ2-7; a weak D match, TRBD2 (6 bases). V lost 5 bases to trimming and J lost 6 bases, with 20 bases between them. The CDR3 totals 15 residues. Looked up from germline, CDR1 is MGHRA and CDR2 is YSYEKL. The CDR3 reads CASSSPGVGLVEQYF. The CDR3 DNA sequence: TGCGCCAGCAGCAGTCCGGGAGTTGGTCTAGTCGAGCAGTACTTC.

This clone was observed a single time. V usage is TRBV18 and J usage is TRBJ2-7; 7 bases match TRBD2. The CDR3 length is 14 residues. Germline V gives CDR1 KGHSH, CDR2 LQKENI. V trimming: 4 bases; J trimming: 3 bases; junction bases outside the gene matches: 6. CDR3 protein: CASSHPGLSYEQYF. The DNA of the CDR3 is TGTGCCAGCTCACACCCGGGACTAAGCTACGAGCAGTACTTC. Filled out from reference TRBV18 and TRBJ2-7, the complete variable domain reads NAGVMQNPRHLVRRRGQEARLRCSPMKGHSHVYWYRQLPEEGLKFMVYLQKENIIDESGMPKERFSAEFPKEGPSILRIQQVVRGDSAAYFCASSHPGLSYEQYFGPGTRLTVT.

The chain's CDR3 is CAWSGADPSTDTQYF. Here the CDR3 DNA reads TGTGCCTGGAGTGGGGCAGACCCTAGCACAGATACGCAGTATTTT. The chain couples TRBV30 to TRBJ2-3; no firm D call. The CDR3 length is 15 residues. CDR1 and CDR2 from the germline V gene are GTSNPN and SVGIG (reference sequence). V was trimmed by 1 base and J by 0 bases, leaving 11 bases between them.

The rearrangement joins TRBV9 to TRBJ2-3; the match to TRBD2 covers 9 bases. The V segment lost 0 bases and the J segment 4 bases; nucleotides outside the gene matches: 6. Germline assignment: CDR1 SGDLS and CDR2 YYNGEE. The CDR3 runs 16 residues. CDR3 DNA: TGTGCCAGCAGCGTAGGGCTTAGCGGGAGTCCAGATACGCAGTATTTT. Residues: CASSVGLSGSPDTQYF.

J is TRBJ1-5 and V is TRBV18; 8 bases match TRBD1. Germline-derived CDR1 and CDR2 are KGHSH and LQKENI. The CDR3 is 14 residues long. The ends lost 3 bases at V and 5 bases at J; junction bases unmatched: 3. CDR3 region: CASSPGQDDQPQHF. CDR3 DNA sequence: TGTGCCAGCTCACCGGGACAGGACGATCAGCCCCAGCATTTT.

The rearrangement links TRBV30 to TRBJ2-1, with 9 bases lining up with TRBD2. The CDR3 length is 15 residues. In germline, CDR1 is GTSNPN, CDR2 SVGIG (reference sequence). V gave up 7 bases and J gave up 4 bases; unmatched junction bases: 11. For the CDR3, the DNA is TGTGCCTCTTCTCCAACTAGCGGGCTATACAATGAGCAGTTCTTC. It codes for CASSPTSGLYNEQFF.

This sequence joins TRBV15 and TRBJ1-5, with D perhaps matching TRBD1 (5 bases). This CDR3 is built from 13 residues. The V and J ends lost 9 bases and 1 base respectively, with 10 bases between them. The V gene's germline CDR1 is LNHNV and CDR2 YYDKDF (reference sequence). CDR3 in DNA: TGTGCCACATCTCGACAGAGCAATCAGCCCCAGCATTTT. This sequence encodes CATSRQSNQPQHF.

CDR3 residues: CASSAQTGGQETQYF. The CDR3, as DNA: TGTGCCAGCAGCGCTCAGACAGGGGGGCAAGAGACCCAGTACTTC. V and J are TRBV7-9 and TRBJ2-5; TRBD1 matches 9 bases. The CDR3 runs 15 residues. In germline, CDR1 is SEHNR, CDR2 FQNEAQ (reference sequence). V was pared by 5 bases and J by 2 bases, with 6 bases of the junction left unmatched.

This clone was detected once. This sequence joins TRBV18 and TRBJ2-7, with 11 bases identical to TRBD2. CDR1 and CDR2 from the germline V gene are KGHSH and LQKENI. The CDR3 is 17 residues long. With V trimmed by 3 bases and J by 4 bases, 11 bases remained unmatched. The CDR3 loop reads CASSPNPSSGRRYEQYF. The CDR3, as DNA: TGTGCCAGCTCACCTAACCCCTCTAGCGGGAGGAGATACGAGCAGTACTTC.

This CDR3 reads CASSPYSDRYEQYF. DNA for the CDR3: TGTGCCAGCAGTCCATACAGCGACCGCTACGAGCAGTACTTC. J is TRBJ2-7 and V is TRBV28; no reliable D call. The V end lost 5 bases, the J end lost 3 bases, and 14 bases lay between the germline ends. The CDR3 loop spans 14 amino acids. The germline V gene has CDR1 MDHEN and CDR2 SYDVKM.

In nucleotides, the CDR3 is TGTGCCAGCAGCTTAGTTGCCGCTAGACGGGACAGGGCCTCCTACGAGCAGTACTTC. Residues: CASSLVAARRDRASYEQYF. The chain combines TRBV7-9 with TRBJ2-7, with 9 bases that match TRBD1. CDR1 and CDR2 from the germline V gene are SEHNR and FQNEAQ (reference sequence). Unmatched junction bases numbered 13, after V lost 1 base and J lost 0 bases. The CDR3 is 19 residues long.

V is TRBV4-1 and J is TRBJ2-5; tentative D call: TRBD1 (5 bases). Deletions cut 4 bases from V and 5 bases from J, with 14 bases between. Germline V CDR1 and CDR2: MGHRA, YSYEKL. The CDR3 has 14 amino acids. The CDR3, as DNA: TGCGCCAGCAGCCTCGCAGGGAAAGGGGAGACCCAGTACTTC. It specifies CASSLAGKGETQYF.

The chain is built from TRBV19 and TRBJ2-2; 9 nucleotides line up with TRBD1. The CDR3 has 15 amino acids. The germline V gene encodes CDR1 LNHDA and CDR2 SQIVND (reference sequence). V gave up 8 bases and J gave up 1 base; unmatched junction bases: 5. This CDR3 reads CASDGQGLNTGELFF. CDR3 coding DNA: TGTGCCAGTGATGGACAGGGGCTGAACACCGGGGAGCTGTTTTTT.

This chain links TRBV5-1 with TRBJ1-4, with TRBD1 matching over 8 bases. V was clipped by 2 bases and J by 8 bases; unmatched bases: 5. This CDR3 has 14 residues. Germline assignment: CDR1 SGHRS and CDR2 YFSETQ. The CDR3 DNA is TGCGCCAGCAGCTTTGGACAGGGAGGCGAAAAACTGTTTTTT. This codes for CASSFGQGGEKLFF.

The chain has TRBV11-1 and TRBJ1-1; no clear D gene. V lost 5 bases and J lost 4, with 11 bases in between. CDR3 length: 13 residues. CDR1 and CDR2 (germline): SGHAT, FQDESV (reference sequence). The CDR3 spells CASSHEGPTEAFF. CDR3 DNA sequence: TGTGCCAGCAGCCACGAAGGACCCACTGAAGCTTTCTTT.

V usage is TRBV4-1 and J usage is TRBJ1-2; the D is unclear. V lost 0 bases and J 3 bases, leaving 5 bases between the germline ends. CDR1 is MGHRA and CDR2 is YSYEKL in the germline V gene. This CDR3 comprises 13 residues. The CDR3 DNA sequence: TGCGCCAGCAGCCAAGAACCATACTATGGCTACACCTTC. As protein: CASSQEPYYGYTF.

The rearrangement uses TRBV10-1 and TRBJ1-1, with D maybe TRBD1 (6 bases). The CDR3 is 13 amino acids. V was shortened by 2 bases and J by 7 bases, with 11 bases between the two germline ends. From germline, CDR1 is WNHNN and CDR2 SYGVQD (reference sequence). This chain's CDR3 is CASSEPEGGEAFF. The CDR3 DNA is TGCGCCAGCAGTGAGCCTGAAGGGGGTGAAGCTTTCTTT.

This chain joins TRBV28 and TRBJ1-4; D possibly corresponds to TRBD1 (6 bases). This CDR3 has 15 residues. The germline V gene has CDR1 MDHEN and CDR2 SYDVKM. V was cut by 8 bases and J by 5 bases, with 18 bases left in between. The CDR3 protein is CASGTTGPPNEKLFF. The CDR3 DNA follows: TGTGCCAGCGGAACCACAGGGCCCCCGAATGAAAAACTGTTTTTT. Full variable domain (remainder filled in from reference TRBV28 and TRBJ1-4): DVKVTQSSRYLVKRTGEKVFLECVQDMDHENMFWYRQDPGLGLRLIYFSYDVKMKEKGDIPEGYSVSREKKERFSLILESASTNQTSMYLCASGTTGPPNEKLFFGSGTQLSVL.